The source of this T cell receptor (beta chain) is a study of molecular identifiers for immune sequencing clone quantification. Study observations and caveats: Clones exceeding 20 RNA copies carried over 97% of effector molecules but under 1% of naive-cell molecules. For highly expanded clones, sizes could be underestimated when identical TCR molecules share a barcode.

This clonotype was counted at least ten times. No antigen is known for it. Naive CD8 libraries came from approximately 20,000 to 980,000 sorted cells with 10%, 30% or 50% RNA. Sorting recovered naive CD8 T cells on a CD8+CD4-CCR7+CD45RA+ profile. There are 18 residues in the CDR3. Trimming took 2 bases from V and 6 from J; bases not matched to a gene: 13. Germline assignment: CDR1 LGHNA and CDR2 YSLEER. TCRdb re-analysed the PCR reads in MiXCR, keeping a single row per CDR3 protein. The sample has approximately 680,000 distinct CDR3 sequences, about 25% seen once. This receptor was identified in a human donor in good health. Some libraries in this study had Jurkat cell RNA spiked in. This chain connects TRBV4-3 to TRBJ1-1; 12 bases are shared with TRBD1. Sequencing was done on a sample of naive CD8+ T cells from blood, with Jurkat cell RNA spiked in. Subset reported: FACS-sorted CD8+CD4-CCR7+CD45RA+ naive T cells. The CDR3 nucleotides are TGCGCCAGCAGCCAAACTCCGGGACAGGGGGCGCGGAGCGCTGAAGCTTTCTTT. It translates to CASSQTPGQGARSAEAFF.